Reported below is one T cell receptor (beta chain). These data are taken from a study of blood T cell repertoires in COVID-19. This CDR3 is built from 13 residues. Trimming stripped 5 bases from V and 5 bases from J, with 13 bases between. The germline gives CDR1 MDHEN, CDR2 SYDVKM. Data came from immunoSEQ multiplex PCR; TCRdb stores just in-frame clones and leaves some out. The sample shows approximately 320,000 clones, about nine tenths of them seen only once. The chain employs TRBV28 and TRBJ2-7; unclear D gene. The source is a woman between 18 and 29 years old who had recovered from COVID-19. The sequenced material came from PBMCs or T cells enriched from blood (not recorded which). For the CDR3, the DNA is TGTGCCAGCAGTCCCCCCCCGGGTAACGAGCAGTACTTC. It specifies CASSPPPGNEQYF.